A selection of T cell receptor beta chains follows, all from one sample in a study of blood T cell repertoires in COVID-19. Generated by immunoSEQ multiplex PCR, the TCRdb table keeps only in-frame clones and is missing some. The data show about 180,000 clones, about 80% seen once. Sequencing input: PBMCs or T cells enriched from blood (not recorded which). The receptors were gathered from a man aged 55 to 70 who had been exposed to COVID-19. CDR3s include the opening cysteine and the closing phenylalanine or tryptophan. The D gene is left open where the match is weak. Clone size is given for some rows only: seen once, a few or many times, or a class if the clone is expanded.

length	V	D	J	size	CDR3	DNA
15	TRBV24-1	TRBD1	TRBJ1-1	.	CATSGKTGTNTEAFF	TGTGCCACCAGTGGCAAGACAGGGACGAACACTGAAGCTTTCTTT
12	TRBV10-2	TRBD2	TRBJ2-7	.	CASSPGRDEQYF	TGCGCCAGCAGCCCAGGGAGGGACGAGCAGTACTTC
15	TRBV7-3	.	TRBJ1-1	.	CASSLSGLGVTEAFF	TGTGCCAGCAGCTTAAGTGGGCTCGGGGTAACTGAAGCTTTCTTT
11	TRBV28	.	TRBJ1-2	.	CASNTAYGYTF	TGTGCCAGCAATACAGCCTATGGCTACACCTTC
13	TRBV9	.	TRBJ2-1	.	CASSPTPSVEQFF	TGTGCCAGCAGCCCTACACCTAGCGTAGAGCAGTTCTTC
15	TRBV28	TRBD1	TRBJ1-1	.	CASSLSLPGQGATFF	TGTGCCAGCAGTTTGTCCCTTCCGGGACAGGGGGCGACTTTCTTT
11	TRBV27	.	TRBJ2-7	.	CASSSAGEQYF	TGTGCCAGCAGTTCTGCCGGCGAGCAGTACTTC
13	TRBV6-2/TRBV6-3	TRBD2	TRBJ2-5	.	CASSQGLAETQYF	TGTGCCAGCAGTCAGGGACTAGCGGAGACCCAGTACTTC
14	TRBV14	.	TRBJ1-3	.	CASSQDSARNTIYF	TGTGCCAGCAGCCAAGACTCCGCGCGAAACACCATATATTTT
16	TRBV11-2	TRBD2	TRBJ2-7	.	CASSSLRREGRSEQYF	TGTGCCAGCAGCTCCTTGCGGCGGGAGGGACGCTCCGAGCAGTACTTC
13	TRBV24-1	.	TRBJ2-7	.	CATSDPGAREQYF	TGTGCCACCAGTGACCCAGGGGCTCGCGAGCAGTACTTC
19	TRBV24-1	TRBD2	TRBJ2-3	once	CATSDPLETSGTRTDTQYF	TGTGCCACCAGTGACCCGCTCGAGACTAGCGGGACGCGCACAGATACGCAGTATTTT
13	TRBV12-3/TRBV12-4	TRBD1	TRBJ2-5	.	CASSYRGQETQYF	TGTGCCAGCAGTTACAGGGGTCAAGAGACCCAGTACTTC
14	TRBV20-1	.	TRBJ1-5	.	CSASSQGGNQPQHF	TGCAGTGCTAGTAGTCAGGGTGGCAATCAGCCCCAGCATTTT
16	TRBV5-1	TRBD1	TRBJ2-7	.	CASSLVGTVSSYEQYF	TGCGCCAGCAGCTTGGTTGGGACAGTGAGCTCCTACGAGCAGTACTTC
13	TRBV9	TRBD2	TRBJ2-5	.	CASSVTSRETQYF	TGTGCCAGCAGCGTGACTAGCCGAGAGACCCAGTACTTC
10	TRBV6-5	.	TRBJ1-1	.	CARLEGGAFF	TGTGCCAGACTAGAAGGGGGAGCTTTCTTT
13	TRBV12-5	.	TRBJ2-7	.	CASGPNRANEQYF	TGTGCTAGTGGTCCTAACAGGGCCAACGAGCAGTACTTC
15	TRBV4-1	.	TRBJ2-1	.	CASSQEALPYNEQFF	TGCGCCAGCAGCCAAGAAGCACTCCCCTACAATGAGCAGTTCTTC
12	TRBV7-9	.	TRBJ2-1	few	CASSDSRLGQFF	TGTGCCAGCAGCGATTCGAGACTCGGGCAGTTCTTC
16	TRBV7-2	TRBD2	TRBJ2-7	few	CASSRSGTTRVYEQYF	TGTGCCAGCAGCCGGTCCGGGACTACGAGGGTCTACGAGCAGTACTTC
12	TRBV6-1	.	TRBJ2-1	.	CASSEQGNEQFF	TGTGCCAGCAGTGAACAGGGGAATGAGCAGTTCTTC
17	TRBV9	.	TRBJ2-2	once	CASTNRETNLGTGELFF	TGTGCCAGCACCAATCGGGAGACGAATCTCGGGACCGGGGAGCTGTTTTTT
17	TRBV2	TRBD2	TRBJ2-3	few	CASESINSGKSTDTQYF	TGTGCCAGCGAATCCATTAATAGCGGGAAAAGCACAGATACGCAGTATTTT
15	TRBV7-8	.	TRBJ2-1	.	CASSLESGTYNEQFF	TGTGCCAGCAGCTTAGAATCCGGGACCTACAATGAGCAGTTCTTC
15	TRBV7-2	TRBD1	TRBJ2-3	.	CASSPSRGRTDTQYF	TGTGCCAGCAGCCCTTCTAGGGGGCGGACAGATACGCAGTATTTT
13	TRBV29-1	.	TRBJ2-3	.	CSADSPSTDTQYF	TGCAGCGCCGACAGTCCTAGCACAGATACGCAGTATTTT
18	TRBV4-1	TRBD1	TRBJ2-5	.	CASSQGFGTGTLWETQYF	TGCGCCAGCAGCCAAGGATTCGGGACAGGGACCCTCTGGGAGACCCAGTACTTC
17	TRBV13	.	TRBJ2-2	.	CASSLGGAAGNTGELFF	TGTGCCAGCAGCCTTGGGGGGGCGGCAGGGAACACCGGGGAGCTGTTTTTT
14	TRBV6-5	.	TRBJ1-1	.	CASSPTGVGTEAFF	TGTGCCAGCAGTCCGACAGGAGTGGGCACTGAAGCTTTCTTT
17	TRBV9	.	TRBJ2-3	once	CASSDPIQESNTDTQYF	TGTGCCAGCAGCGACCCCATACAGGAGAGTAACACAGATACGCAGTATTTT
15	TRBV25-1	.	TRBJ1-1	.	CASSEYRGKNTEAFF	TGTGCCAGCAGTGAATATCGGGGTAAGAACACTGAAGCTTTCTTT
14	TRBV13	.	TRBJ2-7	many	CASSLWGGSYEQYF	TGTGCCAGCAGCTTGTGGGGCGGATCCTACGAGCAGTACTTC
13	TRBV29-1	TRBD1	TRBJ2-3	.	CSVARGLGDTQYF	TGCAGCGTCGCGAGGGGGCTAGGAGATACGCAGTATTTT
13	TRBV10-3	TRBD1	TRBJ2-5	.	CAISGQGKETQYF	TGTGCCATCAGTGGACAGGGGAAAGAGACCCAGTACTTC
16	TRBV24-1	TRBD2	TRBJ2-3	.	CATSEGTSGITDTQYF	TGTGCCACCAGTGAAGGGACTAGCGGGATAACAGATACGCAGTATTTT
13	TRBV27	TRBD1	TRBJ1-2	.	CASSPDREDGYTF	TGTGCCAGCAGTCCGGACAGGGAGGATGGCTACACCTTC
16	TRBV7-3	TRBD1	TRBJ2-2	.	CASSSTGTGGTGELFF	TGTGCCAGCAGCTCAACCGGGACAGGGGGCACCGGGGAGCTGTTTTTT
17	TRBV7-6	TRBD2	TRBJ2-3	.	CASSAGTSGSMADTQYF	TGTGCCAGCAGCGCAGGGACTAGCGGGAGTATGGCAGATACGCAGTATTTT
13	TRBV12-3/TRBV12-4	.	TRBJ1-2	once	CASSLSGLYGYTF	TGTGCCAGCAGTTTATCAGGACTCTATGGCTACACCTTC
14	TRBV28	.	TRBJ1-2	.	CASIPGGYYYGYTF	TGTGCCAGCATCCCTGGCGGGTATTACTATGGCTACACCTTC
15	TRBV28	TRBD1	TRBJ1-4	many	CASRTDRGGSEKLFF	TGTGCCAGCAGGACGGACAGGGGAGGGAGTGAAAAACTGTTTTTT
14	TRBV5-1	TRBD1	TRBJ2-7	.	CASSFTGGKNEQYF	TGCGCCAGCAGCTTCACAGGGGGTAAAAACGAGCAGTACTTC
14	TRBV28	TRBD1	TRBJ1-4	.	CASTRDRASEKLFF	TGTGCCAGCACCAGGGACAGAGCGAGTGAAAAACTGTTTTTT
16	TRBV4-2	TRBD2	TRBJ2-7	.	CASSQGEGLPSYEQYF	TGTGCCAGCAGCCAGGGGGAGGGACTACCATCGTACGAGCAGTACTTC
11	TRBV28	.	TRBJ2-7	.	CASSSNYEQYF	TGTGCCAGCAGTTCAAACTACGAGCAGTACTTC
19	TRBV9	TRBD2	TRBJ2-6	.	CASSVVIGGRGSGANVLTF	TGTGCCAGCAGCGTAGTCATTGGCGGGAGGGGCTCTGGGGCCAACGTCCTGACTTTC
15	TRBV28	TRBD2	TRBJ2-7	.	CASHHPGTSGYEQYF	TGTGCCAGCCACCACCCCGGGACTAGCGGCTACGAGCAGTACTTC
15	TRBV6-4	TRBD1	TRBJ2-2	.	CASAGQGGNTGELFF	TGTGCCAGCGCGGGACAGGGAGGGAACACCGGGGAGCTGTTTTTT
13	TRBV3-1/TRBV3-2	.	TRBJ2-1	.	CASSQVSPNEQFF	TGTGCCAGCAGCCAAGTTAGCCCCAATGAGCAGTTCTTC
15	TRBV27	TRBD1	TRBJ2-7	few	CASSPSGTAPTRPYF	TGTGCCAGCAGTCCCTCCGGGACAGCCCCTACCCGTCCGTACTTC
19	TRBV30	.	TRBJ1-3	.	CAWSGVAEKALTDRNTIYF	TGTGCCTGGAGTGGGGTAGCCGAAAAAGCCCTTACCGATCGAAACACCATATATTTT
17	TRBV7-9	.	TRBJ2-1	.	CASSLDSYREEYNEQFF	TGTGCCAGCAGCTTAGATTCGTATCGAGAGGAGTACAATGAGCAGTTCTTC
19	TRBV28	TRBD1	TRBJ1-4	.	CASSLFSGQGAMVSGKLFF	TGTGCCAGCAGTTTATTCTCGGGACAGGGGGCGATGGTTTCGGGAAAACTGTTTTTT
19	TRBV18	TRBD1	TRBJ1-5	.	CASSPLHLTGPLSNQPQHF	TGTGCCAGCTCACCTCTACATCTGACAGGGCCATTGAGCAATCAGCCCCAGCATTTT
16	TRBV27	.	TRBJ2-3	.	CASSPPSQSNTDTQYF	TGTGCCAGCAGCCCTCCTTCACAGAGCAACACAGATACGCAGTATTTT
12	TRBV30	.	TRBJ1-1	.	CASSGGLRDAFF	TGTGCCTCCAGCGGGGGGTTACGGGACGCTTTCTTT
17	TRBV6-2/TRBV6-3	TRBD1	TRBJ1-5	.	CASSYGTGGMGNQPQHF	TGTGCCAGCAGTTATGGGACAGGGGGAATGGGCAATCAGCCCCAGCATTTT
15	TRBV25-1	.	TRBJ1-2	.	CASSGGRRVDYGYTF	TGTGCCAGCAGCGGTGGGCGGAGGGTAGACTATGGCTACACCTTC
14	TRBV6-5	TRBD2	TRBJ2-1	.	CAVGGSRSYNEQFF	TGTGCCGTTGGCGGGAGCCGTTCCTACAATGAGCAGTTCTTC